The 13 T cell receptor beta chains in this list originate from one sample, sequenced in a study of OX40 agonist ivuxolimab in advanced cancers. Profiling relied on immunoSEQ multiplex PCR, and the TCRdb table lists in-frame clones only, not all of them. The top ten clones hold approximately 42% of a sample with approximately 25,000 clones, about 86% of them seen once. The sequences come from CD4+ or CD8+ T cells sorted from blood, collected in a trial of the OX40 agonist ivuxolimab. The receptors come from an adult with an advanced solid tumor such as melanoma, head and neck, liver or kidney cancer.

V is TRBV19 and J is TRBJ2-7; the D gene is possibly TRBD1 (7 bases). CDR3 length: 12 amino acids. Trimming cost V 10 bases and J 7 bases, with 17 bases left between them. Germline values: CDR1 LNHDA, CDR2 SQIVND (reference sequence). CDR3 in DNA: TGTGCCACCCGACAGGGCGCGGGGGAGCAGTACTTC. Translated, it gives CATRQGAGEQYF.

This sequence joins TRBV29-1 and TRBJ2-2; no reliable D call. Germline CDR1 reads SQVTM; CDR2 reads ANQGSEA. V was cut by 4 bases and J by 6 bases, with 9 bases left in between. The CDR3 is 12 residues long. CDR3 nucleotides: TGCAGCGTTGTTTTCCGATCCGGGGAGCTGTTTTTT. Residues: CSVVFRSGELFF.

The rearrangement links TRBV4-1 to TRBJ2-3, with 8 bases that match TRBD1. Losses at the gene ends were 7 bases for V and 7 bases for J; bases not matched to a gene: 16. The CDR3 runs 16 residues. Germline V gene lookup returns CDR1 MGHRA and CDR2 YSYEKL. Here the CDR3 DNA reads TGCGCCAGCACCCCGAGGCCGGGACAGGCGTCATATACGCAGTATTTT. Its protein is CASTPRPGQASYTQYF.

The CDR3 DNA sequence: TGTGCCAGCAGGGGATTCCCGGGACAGAACCCCTATGGCTACACCTTC. As protein: CASRGFPGQNPYGYTF. The V and J genes are TRBV21-1 and TRBJ1-2; the table's D gene call, TRBD1, was not cross checked with the DNA. TRBV21-1 is recorded as a pseudogene. CDR3 length equals 16 residues.

This chain links TRBV7-2 with TRBJ2-7, with D perhaps given as TRBD1 or TRBD2 (5 bases each). This CDR3 spans 13 amino acids. Trimming removed 4 bases from V and 2 bases from J, with 9 bases in between. The germline gives CDR1 SGHTA, CDR2 FQGNSA. The CDR3 DNA is TGTGCCAGCAGCTGGGACGTGACCTACGAGCAGTACTTC. Translating it yields CASSWDVTYEQYF.

This CDR3 reads CASSLGAAVSYEQYF. The CDR3, as DNA: TGTGCCAGCAGCTTAGGTGCAGCTGTCTCCTACGAGCAGTACTTC. The chain has TRBV11-2 and TRBJ2-7; D gene unclear. Germline CDR1 SGHAT, CDR2 FQNNGV. The CDR3 totals 15 residues. The V end lost 1 base, the J end lost 0 bases, and 10 bases lay between the germline ends.

The V call is TRBV6-1, the J call TRBJ2-1; 10 bases are a match to TRBD2. After removal of 6 bases from V and 5 bases from J, the junction contained 7 bases not matched to a gene. Germline-derived CDR1 and CDR2 are MNHNS and SASEGT. The CDR3 is made up of 15 amino acids. CDR3 amino acids: CASRVPGLANNEQFF. The CDR3, as DNA: TGTGCCAGCAGAGTTCCGGGACTAGCGAACAATGAGCAGTTCTTC.

The CDR3 DNA is TGTGCCAGCAGTTCCCTGGACCGAGCCAAAAACATTCAGTACTTC. This encodes CASSSLDRAKNIQYF. The V and J genes are TRBV28 and TRBJ2-4; D is ambiguous. The length of the CDR3 is 15 residues. CDR1 is MDHEN, CDR2 SYDVKM, per germline. V shed 4 bases and J shed 0 bases, with 10 bases lying between them.

This clone was counted between two and nine times. The rearrangement uses TRBV28 and TRBJ2-3, with unresolved D. Germline loops: CDR1 MDHEN, CDR2 SYDVKM. This CDR3 has 16 residues. V lost 7 bases to trimming and J lost 0 bases, with 17 bases between them. CDR3 DNA sequence: TGTGCCAGCACCCCTAGGTATAGGTCTAGCACAGATACGCAGTATTTT. Translated: CASTPRYRSSTDTQYF.

This chain connects TRBV30 to TRBJ2-5, with D possibly TRBD1 on 6 matching bases. The CDR3 is 13 residues long. V dropped 1 base and J dropped 5 bases, with 11 bases sitting between them. CDR1 and CDR2 (germline): GTSNPN, SVGIG (reference sequence). The CDR3 sequence is CAWSGRQEETQYF. The CDR3 DNA is TGTGCCTGGAGTGGGAGACAGGAGGAGACCCAGTACTTC.

The chain is built from TRBV11-1 and TRBJ1-4, with TRBD1 as a possible D gene (5 bases). This CDR3 has 16 amino acids. Germline CDR1 reads SGHAT; CDR2 reads FQDESV (reference sequence). The germline V and J ends were trimmed by 5 bases and 8 bases, with 21 bases remaining between them. CDR3 bases: TGTGCCAGCAGCCCCTACTTAGGGGCAGAAAGGGAAAAACTGTTTTTT. This gives the protein CASSPYLGAEREKLFF.

The chain combines TRBV6-5 with TRBJ1-1, with unresolved D. The CDR3 runs 14 residues. Germline CDR1 reads MNHEY; CDR2 reads SVGAGI. V shed 5 bases and J shed 0 bases, with 10 bases lying between them. The CDR3 DNA follows: TGTGCCAGCAGTCCCCTGGACGTGAACACTGAAGCTTTCTTT. This translates into CASSPLDVNTEAFF.

Points on this clone: A much larger clone is a single base away; this may be a read error. V and J are TRBV30 and TRBJ1-1, with D maybe TRBD1 (5 bases). This CDR3 comprises 11 residues. Between the trimmed V and J ends, which lost 4 bases and 7 bases, there was a span of 10 bases. Per germline, CDR1 GTSNPN and CDR2 SVGIG (reference sequence). DNA for the CDR3: TGTGCCTGGATCCAGGGTCTTGAAGCTTTCTTT. It encodes CAWIQGLEAFF.